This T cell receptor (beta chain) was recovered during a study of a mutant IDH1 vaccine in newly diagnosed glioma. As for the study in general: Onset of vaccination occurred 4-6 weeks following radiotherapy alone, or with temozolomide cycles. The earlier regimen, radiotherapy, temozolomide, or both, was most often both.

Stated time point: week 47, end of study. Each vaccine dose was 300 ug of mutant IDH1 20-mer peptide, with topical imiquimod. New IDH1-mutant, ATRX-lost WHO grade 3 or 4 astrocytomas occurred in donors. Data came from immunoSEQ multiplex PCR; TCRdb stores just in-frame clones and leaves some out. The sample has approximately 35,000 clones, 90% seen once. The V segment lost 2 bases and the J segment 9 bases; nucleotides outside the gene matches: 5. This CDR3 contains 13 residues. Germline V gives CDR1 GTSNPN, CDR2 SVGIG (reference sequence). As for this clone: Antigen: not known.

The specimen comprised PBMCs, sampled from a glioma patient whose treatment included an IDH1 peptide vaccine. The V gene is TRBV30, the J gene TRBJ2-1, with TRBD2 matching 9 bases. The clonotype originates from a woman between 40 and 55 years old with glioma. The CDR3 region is CAWSSLAGREQFF. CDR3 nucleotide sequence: TGTGCCTGGAGTAGTCTAGCGGGACGTGAGCAGTTCTTC.